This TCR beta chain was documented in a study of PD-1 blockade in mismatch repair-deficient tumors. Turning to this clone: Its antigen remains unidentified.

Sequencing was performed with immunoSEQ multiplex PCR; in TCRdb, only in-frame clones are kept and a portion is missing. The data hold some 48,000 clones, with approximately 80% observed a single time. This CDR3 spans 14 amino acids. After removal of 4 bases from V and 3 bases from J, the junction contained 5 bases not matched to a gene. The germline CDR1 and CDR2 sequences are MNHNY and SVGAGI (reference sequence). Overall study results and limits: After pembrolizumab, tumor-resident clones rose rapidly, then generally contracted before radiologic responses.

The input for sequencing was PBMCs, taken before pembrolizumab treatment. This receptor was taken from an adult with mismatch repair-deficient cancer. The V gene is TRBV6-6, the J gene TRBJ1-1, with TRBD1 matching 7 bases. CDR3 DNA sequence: TGTGCCAGCAGTTTTCCGGGACAGCACACTGAAGCTTTCTTT. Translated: CASSFPGQHTEAFF.